What follows are 24 T cell receptor beta chains derived from one specimen sequenced in a study of cytomegalovirus exposure and HLA in healthy donors. Clones were read by immunoSEQ multiplex PCR, and TCRdb kept only the in-frame ones, dropping some. The profile covers 200,000 to 250,000 clones, with around four fifths appearing a single time and 11% to 15% taken by the ten largest. Sample: PBMCs. These receptors originate from a woman under 40 in good health and CMV-seropositive.

The chain combines TRBV19 with TRBJ2-3; D remains ambiguous. Trimming took 5 bases from V and 6 from J, leaving 9 bases between them. This CDR3 has 12 residues. The V gene's germline CDR1 is LNHDA and CDR2 SQIVND (reference sequence). CDR3 region: CASSDRADTQYF. The DNA for the CDR3 is TGTGCCAGTAGTGACCGGGCGGATACGCAGTATTTT.

This rearrangement joins TRBV7-9 to TRBJ2-1, with TRBD2 matching 14 bases. Unmatched junction bases numbered 9, after V lost 5 bases and J lost 9 bases. Germline V gene lookup returns CDR1 SEHNR and CDR2 FQNEAQ (reference sequence). The CDR3 is made up of 16 amino acids. This chain's CDR3 is CASSQTGTSGSGEQFF. The CDR3 nucleotides are TGTGCCAGCAGCCAGACCGGGACTAGCGGGAGTGGTGAGCAGTTCTTC.

The V and J genes are TRBV6-5 and TRBJ2-3, with 7 bases identical to TRBD2. Germline V gene sequence: CDR1 MNHEY, CDR2 SVGAGI. CDR3 size: 15 residues. The trim removed 2 bases at V and 1 base at J, leaving 3 bases unmatched. This CDR3 is CASSYSAGGTDTQYF. The CDR3 DNA reads TGTGCCAGCAGTTACAGTGCGGGAGGCACAGATACGCAGTATTTT.

J is TRBJ1-1 and V is TRBV29-1; 7 bases fit TRBD1. Germline trimming cut 5 bases from V and 3 bases from J; bases unmatched to any gene: 15. Looked up from germline, CDR1 is SQVTM and CDR2 is ANQGSEA. The CDR3 is 16 residues long. The DNA for the CDR3 is TGCAGCGTTCAAACCAAGGGGGCCCAGGTGTACACTGAAGCTTTCTTT. Residues: CSVQTKGAQVYTEAFF.

A single count supports this clone. The V call is TRBV27, the J call TRBJ1-1, with D unresolved. The CDR3 has 13 amino acids. The V gene lost 0 bases and the J gene lost 7 bases, with 9 bases spanning the gap. Germline V CDR1 and CDR2: MNHEY, SMNVEV (reference sequence). In DNA, the CDR3 is TGTGCCAGCAGTTTATCGATACGCAGTGAAGCTTTCTTT. Its protein is CASSLSIRSEAFF.

This rearrangement joins TRBV5-5 to TRBJ1-1; 10 positions match TRBD1. The CDR3 runs to 15 residues. Germline CDR1 reads SGHKS; CDR2 reads YYEKEE (reference sequence). V lost 6 bases, J lost 2 bases, and 7 bases stayed unmatched. CDR3 nucleotide sequence: TGTGCCAGCAACTCCGGACAGGGGGGAAACACTGAAGCTTTCTTT. It codes for CASNSGQGGNTEAFF.

The chain carries TRBV4-1 and TRBJ1-5; 9 bases align to TRBD1. Germline CDR1 MGHRA, CDR2 YSYEKL. V lost 0 bases to trimming and J lost 4 bases; unmatched junction nucleotides: 4. The CDR3 contains 16 residues. CDR3 bases: TGCGCCAGCAGCCAAGATCTTGGACAGGGGAATCAGCCCCAGCATTTT. Encoded protein: CASSQDLGQGNQPQHF.

V is TRBV4-2 and J is TRBJ2-7; the D is unclear. The germline V gene encodes CDR1 LGHNA and CDR2 YNFKEQ. V was trimmed by 0 bases and J by 4 bases, leaving 7 bases between them. The CDR3 sequence is 13 residues long. CDR3 bases: TGTGCCAGCAGCCAAGATTCAAGTTACGAGCAGTACTTC. As protein: CASSQDSSYEQYF.

This clone occurred a few times. The chain recombines TRBV11-1 with TRBJ2-7; D gene uncertain. CDR3 size: 14 residues. Per the germline V gene, CDR1 is SGHAT and CDR2 is FQDESV (reference sequence). V gave up 3 bases and J gave up 7 bases, with 16 bases separating them. Here the CDR3 reads CASSFRGNHGEQYF. The CDR3 bases are TGTGCCAGCAGCTTTCGTGGGAACCACGGTGAGCAGTACTTC.

The table lists this clone with a few counts. The V and J genes are TRBV18 and TRBJ2-2; D not certain. Between the trimmed V and J ends, which lost 3 bases and 7 bases, there was a span of 21 bases. CDR1 KGHSH and CDR2 LQKENI come from the germline V gene. This CDR3 has 17 amino acids. The CDR3 reads CASSPSSVDPLGGELFF. The CDR3 nucleotides read TGTGCCAGCTCACCCTCTTCGGTGGACCCTTTGGGCGGGGAGCTGTTTTTT.

This chain connects TRBV11-2 to TRBJ1-2, with D perhaps matching TRBD1 (5 bases). Germline-derived CDR1 and CDR2 are SGHAT and FQNNGV. The CDR3 runs to 19 residues. V was pared by 0 bases and J by 2 bases, with 22 bases between. The CDR3 loop reads CASSLDRNDKGERNYGYTF. CDR3 DNA sequence: TGTGCCAGCAGCTTAGATCGGAACGATAAAGGGGAAAGGAACTATGGCTACACCTTC. Using reference TRBV11-2 and TRBJ1-2 for the parts outside the CDR3, the full variable domain is EAGVAQSPRYKIIEKRQSVAFWCNPISGHATLYWYQQILGQGPKLLIQFQNNGVVDDSQLPKDRFSAERLKGVDSTLKIQPAKLEDSAVYLCASSLDRNDKGERNYGYTFGSGTRLTVV.

The chain uses TRBV28 and TRBJ1-2, with a tentative D call TRBD1 (6 bases). The CDR3 totals 13 residues. Germline V gives CDR1 MDHEN, CDR2 SYDVKM. V gave up 5 bases and J gave up 0 bases, with 7 bases separating them. The chain's CDR3 is CASSRTANYGYTF. In nucleotides, the CDR3 is TGTGCCAGCAGTCGGACAGCTAACTATGGCTACACCTTC.

This clone has a handful of counts. The chain carries TRBV25-1 and TRBJ2-7, with unresolved D. Trimming pared 1 base from V and 5 bases from J, leaving 9 bases between. CDR1 and CDR2 from the germline V gene are MGHDK and SYGVNS. The CDR3 loop spans 13 amino acids. This CDR3 is CASSESSVHEQYF. The CDR3 bases are TGTGCCAGCAGTGAATCTTCCGTGCACGAGCAGTACTTC.

The CDR3 DNA follows: TGCGCCAGCAGCTTGGTCGAAGAGGGGGCGACCGCCGGGGAGCTGTTTTTT. It is translated as CASSLVEEGATAGELFF. The chain is built from TRBV5-1 and TRBJ2-2, with TRBD1 identical over 7 bases. The CDR3 extends over 17 amino acids. Germline V lookup: CDR1 SGHRS, CDR2 YFSETQ. V gave up 0 bases and J gave up 6 bases; unmatched junction bases: 11.

CDR3 nucleotide sequence: TGTGCCAGCAGCCCCGACGGGAGTGGCTACACCTTC. Protein product: CASSPDGSGYTF. The genes are TRBV5-6 and TRBJ1-2, with D unresolved. Germline V gives CDR1 SGHDT, CDR2 YYEEEE. The CDR3 totals 12 residues. V was clipped by 4 bases and J by 7 bases, with 11 bases between them. Complete variable domain (other parts from reference TRBV5-6 and TRBJ1-2): DAGVTQSPTHLIKTRGQQVTLRCSPKSGHDTVSWYQQALGQGPQFIFQYYEEEERQRGNFPDRFSGHQFPNYSSELNVNALLLGDSALYLCASSPDGSGYTFGSGTRLTVV.

The rearrangement joins TRBV7-2 to TRBJ2-7; D may be TRBD2 (5 bases). CDR3 length equals 15 residues. V shed 4 bases and J shed 0 bases, with 13 bases lying between them. CDR1 and CDR2 (germline): SGHTA, FQGNSA. DNA for the CDR3: TGTGCCAGCAGCTCCGGCGAGGGAACCTCCTACGAGCAGTACTTC. Translated: CASSSGEGTSYEQYF. Full variable domain (missing parts from reference TRBV7-2 and TRBJ2-7): GAGVSQSPSNKVTEKGKDVELRCDPISGHTALYWYRQSLGQGLEFLIYFQGNSAPDKSGLPSDRFSAERTGGSVSTLTIQRTQQEDSAVYLCASSSGEGTSYEQYFGPGTRLTVT.

The chain uses TRBV4-2 and TRBJ2-7; D possibly uses TRBD1 or TRBD2 (5 bases each). This CDR3 is 14 amino acids long. The V gene lost 5 bases and the J gene lost 6 bases, with 17 bases spanning the gap. CDR1 and CDR2 from the germline V gene are LGHNA and YNFKEQ. CDR3 DNA sequence: TGTGCCAGCAGCTTAGGGACCCGGGTTAGCGAGCAGTACTTC. Protein sequence: CASSLGTRVSEQYF.

DNA of the CDR3: TGTGCCAGCAGCTTGTCCGGGGCCAATACTGGCGAGCAGTACTTC. The encoded protein is CASSLSGANTGEQYF. This sequence joins TRBV7-9 and TRBJ2-7; D may be TRBD1 or TRBD2 (5 bases each). Per the germline V gene, CDR1 is SEHNR and CDR2 is FQNEAQ (reference sequence). The V end was cut by 3 bases, the J end by 6 bases, with 18 bases between. The CDR3 has 15 amino acids.

This chain uses TRBV4-2 with TRBJ2-1; D is possibly TRBD2 (6 bases). Deletions cut 1 base from V and 7 bases from J, with 11 bases between. Germline assignment: CDR1 LGHNA and CDR2 YNFKEQ. The CDR3 loop spans 14 amino acids. CDR3 coding DNA: TGTGCCAGCAGCCAAGGACTAGTGTCGAATGAGCAGTTCTTC. Protein: CASSQGLVSNEQFF.

This clone has only a few counts. This chain links TRBV7-9 with TRBJ2-4, with 11 bases identical to TRBD1. Germline values: CDR1 SEHNR, CDR2 FQNEAQ (reference sequence). With 6 bases clipped from V and 8 bases from J, the junction kept 6 bases outside the gene matches. The CDR3 extends over 14 amino acids. CDR3 in DNA: TGTGCCAGCAGTACAGGGGACAGGGGGGACATTCAGTACTTC. Its protein product is CASSTGDRGDIQYF.

V usage is TRBV28 and J usage is TRBJ1-2; D is unresolved. V lost 0 bases and J lost 4, with 9 bases in between. The CDR3 has 14 amino acids. From germline, CDR1 is MDHEN and CDR2 SYDVKM. The chain's CDR3 is CASSLWRRGYGYTF. The CDR3 DNA is TGTGCCAGCAGTTTATGGAGGCGGGGCTATGGCTACACCTTC.

The rearrangement uses TRBV7-9 and TRBJ2-1; TRBD2 matches at 7 bases. The CDR3 is 18 amino acids. Trimming cost V 5 bases and J 0 bases; bases outside gene matches: 13. Germline V gives CDR1 SEHNR, CDR2 FQNEAQ (reference sequence). CDR3: CASSTPLARPSSYNEQFF. CDR3 nucleotides: TGTGCCAGCAGCACCCCACTAGCGCGGCCAAGCTCCTACAATGAGCAGTTCTTC. The complete variable domain, with remaining parts taken from reference TRBV7-9 and TRBJ2-1, reads DTGVSQNPRHKITKRGQNVTFRCDPISEHNRLYWYRQTLGQGPEFLTYFQNEAQLEKSRLLSDRFSAERPKGSFSTLEIQRTEQGDSAMYLCASSTPLARPSSYNEQFFGPGTRLTVL.

The CDR3 loop is CASSQVLAGNTYNEQFF. CDR3 DNA sequence: TGTGCCAGCAGCCAAGTCCTAGCGGGCAATACCTACAATGAGCAGTTCTTC. The chain joins TRBV4-2 to TRBJ2-1, with 8 bases lining up with TRBD2. The V gene's germline CDR1 is LGHNA and CDR2 YNFKEQ. J gave up 2 bases and V 1 base, and 7 bases lay outside the gene matches. The CDR3 extends over 17 amino acids.

In its sample, this clone was seen a few times. The chain joins TRBV29-1 to TRBJ1-2, with unresolved D. CDR1 is SQVTM, CDR2 ANQGSEA, per germline. The V end lost 7 bases, the J end lost 3 bases, and 15 bases lay between the germline ends. The CDR3 extends over 13 amino acids. The CDR3 DNA follows: TGCAGCGCAGAAGGTAGATGGGACTATGGCTACACCTTC. Translated, it gives CSAEGRWDYGYTF.